The T cell receptor beta chain described here comes from a study of T cell changes during pregnancy in multiple sclerosis. Clones were sequenced by immunoSEQ multiplex PCR, and TCRdb holds only the in-frame ones, with some missing. The sample records around 51,000 clones, just over 90% being singletons. The CDR3 covers 16 residues. The trim removed 3 bases at V and 5 bases at J, leaving 10 bases unmatched. CDR1 SGDLS and CDR2 YYNGEE come from the germline V gene. This sequence was found in a female donor with multiple sclerosis, enrolled in a pregnancy study. Sequencing used peripheral blood, obtained in the second trimester of pregnancy. The rearrangement uses TRBV9 and TRBJ2-1; 8 nucleotides line up with TRBD1. The CDR3 protein is CASSADPRGPDNEQFF. DNA for the CDR3: TGTGCCAGCAGCGCAGACCCCAGGGGGCCCGACAATGAGCAGTTCTTC.